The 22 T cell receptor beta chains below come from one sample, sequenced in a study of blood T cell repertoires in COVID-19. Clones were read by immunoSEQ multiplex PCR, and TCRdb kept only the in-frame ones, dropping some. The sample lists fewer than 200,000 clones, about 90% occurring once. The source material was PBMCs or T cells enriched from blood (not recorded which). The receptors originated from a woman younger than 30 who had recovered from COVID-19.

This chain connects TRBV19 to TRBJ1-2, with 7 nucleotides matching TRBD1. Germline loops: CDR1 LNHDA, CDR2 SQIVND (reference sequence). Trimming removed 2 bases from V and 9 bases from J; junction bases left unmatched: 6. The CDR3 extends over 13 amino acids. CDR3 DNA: TGTGCCAGTAGTATACAGGGGGAATTAAGCTACACCTTC. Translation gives CASSIQGELSYTF.

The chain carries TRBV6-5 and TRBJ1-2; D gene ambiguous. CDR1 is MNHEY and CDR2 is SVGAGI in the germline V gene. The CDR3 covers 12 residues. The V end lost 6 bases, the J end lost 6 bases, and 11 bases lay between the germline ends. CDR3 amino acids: CASSHARDGYTF. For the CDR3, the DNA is TGTGCCAGCAGCCACGCCCGAGATGGCTACACCTTC.

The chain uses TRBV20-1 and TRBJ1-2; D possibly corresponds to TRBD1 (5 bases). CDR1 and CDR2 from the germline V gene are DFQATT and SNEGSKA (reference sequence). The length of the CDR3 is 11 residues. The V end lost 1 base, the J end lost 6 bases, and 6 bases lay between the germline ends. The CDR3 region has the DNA TGCAGTGCTAGAGTACAGGATGGCTACACCTTC. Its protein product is CSARVQDGYTF.

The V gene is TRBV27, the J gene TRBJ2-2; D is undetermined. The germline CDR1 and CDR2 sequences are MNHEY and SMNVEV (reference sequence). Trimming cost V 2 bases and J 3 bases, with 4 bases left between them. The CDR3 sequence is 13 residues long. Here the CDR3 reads CASSLPYTGELFF. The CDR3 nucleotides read TGTGCCAGCAGTTTACCCTACACCGGGGAGCTGTTTTTT.

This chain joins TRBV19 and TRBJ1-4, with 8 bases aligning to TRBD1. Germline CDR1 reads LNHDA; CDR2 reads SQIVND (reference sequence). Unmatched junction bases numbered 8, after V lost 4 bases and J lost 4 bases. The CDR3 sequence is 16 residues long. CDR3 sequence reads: CASSSVAGGSNEKLFF. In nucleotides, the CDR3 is TGTGCCAGTAGTAGCGTGGCAGGGGGCAGTAATGAAAAACTGTTTTTT.

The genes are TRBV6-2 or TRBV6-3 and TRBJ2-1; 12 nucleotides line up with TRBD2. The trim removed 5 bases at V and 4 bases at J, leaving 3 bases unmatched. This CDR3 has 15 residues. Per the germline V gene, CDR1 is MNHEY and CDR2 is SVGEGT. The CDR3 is CASSATSGSYNEQFF. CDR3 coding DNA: TGTGCCAGCAGTGCGACTAGCGGGAGTTACAATGAGCAGTTCTTC.

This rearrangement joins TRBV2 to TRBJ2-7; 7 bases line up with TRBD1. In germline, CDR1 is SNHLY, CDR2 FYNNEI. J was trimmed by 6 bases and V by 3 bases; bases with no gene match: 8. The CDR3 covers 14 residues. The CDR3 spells CASSDLGSGGEQYF. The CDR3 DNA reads TGTGCCAGCAGTGACCTGGGTTCAGGGGGCGAGCAGTACTTC.

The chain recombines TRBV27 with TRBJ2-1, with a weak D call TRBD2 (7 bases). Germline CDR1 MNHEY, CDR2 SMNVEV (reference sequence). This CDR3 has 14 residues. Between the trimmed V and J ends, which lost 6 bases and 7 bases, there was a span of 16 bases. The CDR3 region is CASSLGGRSNEQFF. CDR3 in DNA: TGTGCCAGCAGCCTCGGGGGGCGGAGTAATGAGCAGTTCTTC.

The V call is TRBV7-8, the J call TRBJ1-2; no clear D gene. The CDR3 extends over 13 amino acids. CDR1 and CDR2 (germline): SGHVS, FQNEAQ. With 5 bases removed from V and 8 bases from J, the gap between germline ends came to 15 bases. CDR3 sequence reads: CASSRQEAGGYTF. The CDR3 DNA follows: TGTGCCAGCAGCCGTCAGGAGGCTGGGGGCTACACCTTC.

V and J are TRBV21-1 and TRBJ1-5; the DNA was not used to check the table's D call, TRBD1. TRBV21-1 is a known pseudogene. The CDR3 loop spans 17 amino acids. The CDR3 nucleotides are TGTGCCAGCAGCATAAGCAGGGCCCTTGGCAGCAATCAGCCCCAGCATTTT. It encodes CASSISRALGSNQPQHF.

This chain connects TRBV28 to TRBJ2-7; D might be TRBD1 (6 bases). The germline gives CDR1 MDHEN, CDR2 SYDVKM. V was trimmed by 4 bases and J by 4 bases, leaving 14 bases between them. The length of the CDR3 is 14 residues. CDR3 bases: TGTGCCAGCAGTTATACAGGGTTCTCTTACGAGCAGTACTTC. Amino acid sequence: CASSYTGFSYEQYF.

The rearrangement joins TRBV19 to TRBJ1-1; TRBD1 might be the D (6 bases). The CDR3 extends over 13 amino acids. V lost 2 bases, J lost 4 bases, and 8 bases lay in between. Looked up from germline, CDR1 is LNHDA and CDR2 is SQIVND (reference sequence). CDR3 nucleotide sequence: TGTGCCAGTAGTATACAGGGGACCACTGAAGCTTTCTTT. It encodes CASSIQGTTEAFF.

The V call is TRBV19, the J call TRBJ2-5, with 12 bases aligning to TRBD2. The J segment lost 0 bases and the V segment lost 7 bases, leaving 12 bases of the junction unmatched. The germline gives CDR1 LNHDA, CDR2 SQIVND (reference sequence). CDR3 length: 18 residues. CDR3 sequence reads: CASTRRTSGDMYQETQYF. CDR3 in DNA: TGTGCCAGTACCCGGAGGACTAGCGGGGACATGTACCAAGAGACCCAGTACTTC.

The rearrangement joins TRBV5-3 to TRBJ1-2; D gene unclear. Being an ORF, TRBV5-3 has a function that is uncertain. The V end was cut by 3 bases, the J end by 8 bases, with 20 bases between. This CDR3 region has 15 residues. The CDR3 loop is CARSYSSATLYGYTF. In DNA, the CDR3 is TGTGCCAGAAGCTACTCGTCCGCCACGCTCTACGGCTACACCTTC.

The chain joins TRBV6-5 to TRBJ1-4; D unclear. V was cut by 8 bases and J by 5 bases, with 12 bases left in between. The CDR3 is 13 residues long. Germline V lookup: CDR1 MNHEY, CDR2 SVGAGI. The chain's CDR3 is CASQTGENEKLFF. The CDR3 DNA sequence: TGTGCCAGCCAAACCGGTGAAAATGAAAAACTGTTTTTT.

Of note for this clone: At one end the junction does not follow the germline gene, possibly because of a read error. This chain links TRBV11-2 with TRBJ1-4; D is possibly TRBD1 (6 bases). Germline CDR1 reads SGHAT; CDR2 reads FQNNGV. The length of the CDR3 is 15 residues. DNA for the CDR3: TGTGCCAGCAGCCACCCCGGGACAACTGATGAAAAACTGTTTTTT. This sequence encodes CASSHPGTTDEKLFF.

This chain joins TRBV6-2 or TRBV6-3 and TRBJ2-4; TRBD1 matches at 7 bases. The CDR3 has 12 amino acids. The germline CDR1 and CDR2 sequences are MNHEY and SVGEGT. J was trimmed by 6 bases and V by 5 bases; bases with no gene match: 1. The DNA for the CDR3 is TGTGCCAGCAGTCGACAGGGAAACATTCAGTACTTC. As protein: CASSRQGNIQYF.

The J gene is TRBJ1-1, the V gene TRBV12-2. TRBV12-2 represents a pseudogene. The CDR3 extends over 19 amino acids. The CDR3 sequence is CASRFRGQRARGVNTEAFF. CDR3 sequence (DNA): TGTGCAAGTCGCTTCCGTGGGCAGAGGGCTCGGGGGGTGAACACTGAAGCTTTCTTT.

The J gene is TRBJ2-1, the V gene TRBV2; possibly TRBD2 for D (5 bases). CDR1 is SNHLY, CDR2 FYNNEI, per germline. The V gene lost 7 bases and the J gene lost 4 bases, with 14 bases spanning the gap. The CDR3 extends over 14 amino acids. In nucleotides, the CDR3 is TGTGCCAGCACCGAAGGACGGACTTACAATGAGCAGTTCTTC. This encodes CASTEGRTYNEQFF.

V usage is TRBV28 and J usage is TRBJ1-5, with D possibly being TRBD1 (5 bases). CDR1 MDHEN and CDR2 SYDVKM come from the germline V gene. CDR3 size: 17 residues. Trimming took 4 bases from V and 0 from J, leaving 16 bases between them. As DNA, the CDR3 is TGTGCCAGCAGTTCGCCTGGGGCGGTCTATAGCAATCAGCCCCAGCATTTT. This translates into CASSSPGAVYSNQPQHF. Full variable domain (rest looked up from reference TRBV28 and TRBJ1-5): DVKVTQSSRYLVKRTGEKVFLECVQDMDHENMFWYRQDPGLGLRLIYFSYDVKMKEKGDIPEGYSVSREKKERFSLILESASTNQTSMYLCASSSPGAVYSNQPQHFGDGTRLSIL.

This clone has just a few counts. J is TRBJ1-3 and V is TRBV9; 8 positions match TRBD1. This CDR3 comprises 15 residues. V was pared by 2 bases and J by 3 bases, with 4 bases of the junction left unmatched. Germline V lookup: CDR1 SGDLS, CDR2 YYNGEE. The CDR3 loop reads CASSVQQGVGNTIYF. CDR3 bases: TGTGCCAGCAGCGTCCAACAGGGGGTTGGAAACACCATATATTTT.

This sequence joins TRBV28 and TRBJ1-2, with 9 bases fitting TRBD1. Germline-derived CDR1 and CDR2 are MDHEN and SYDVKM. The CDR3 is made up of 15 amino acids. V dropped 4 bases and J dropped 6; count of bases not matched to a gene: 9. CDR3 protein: CASSWVGDRANGYTF. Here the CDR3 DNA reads TGTGCCAGCAGTTGGGTGGGGGACAGGGCAAATGGCTACACCTTC.